The clone carrying this T cell receptor beta chain was seen only a few times. Its antigen is not known. TCRdb fed the RT-PCR reads into MiXCR, producing one record per CDR3 protein. Of approximately 500,000 distinct CDR3 sequences in the sample, around 13% were seen once. The CDR3 runs to 13 residues. Between the trimmed V and J ends, which lost 7 bases and 7 bases, there was a span of 14 bases. From germline, CDR1 is MDHEN and CDR2 SYDVKM. These data come from a study of response to subunit inactivated influenza vaccine. Findings and caveats of the study: The authors offered the suggestion that each seasonal influenza vaccination recruits few new T cells.

The sequenced sample was PBMCs from blood, obtained more than 35 days after vaccination. The chain couples TRBV28 to TRBJ2-1; maybe TRBD2 (6 bases). This clonotype was sampled from a man between 45 and 60 years old who received an inactivated influenza vaccine. This chain's CDR3 is CASTRETRNEQFF. The CDR3 DNA is TGTGCCAGCACCCGGGAGACGAGGAATGAGCAGTTCTTC.